This is a list of T cell receptor beta chains from one sample in a study of control samples from healthy donors and cancer patients. Some clones are missing from TCRdb's copy, which holds only in-frame ones; the method was immunoSEQ multiplex PCR. Among about 180,000 clones, nearly 90% were seen once, and the ten largest hold around 1.5%. Sequenced input: blood. These receptors were taken from a woman aged 50 to 60 in good health. Both conserved end residues are part of each CDR3.

V gene	J gene	CDR3 protein
TRBV4-3	TRBJ1-1	CASSQSTQRNTEAFF
TRBV5-1	TRBJ2-5	CASSLSGRETQYF
TRBV27	TRBJ1-2	CASSKLRTGGSYGYTF
TRBV9	TRBJ1-1	CASSIIDGNTEAFF
TRBV7-9	TRBJ1-2	CASRLPAILNYGYTF
TRBV3-1/TRBV3-2	TRBJ1-1	CASSRDLTNTEAFF
TRBV7-3	TRBJ2-1	CASSPRTSGSDGNEQFF
TRBV29-1	TRBJ2-1	CSALVGKLSYNEQFF
TRBV7-2	TRBJ1-2	CASSFADTYGYTF
TRBV28	TRBJ2-4	CASTPLGTSGRFKNIQYF
TRBV2	TRBJ1-3	CASRGVTSGNTIYF
TRBV6-6	TRBJ1-2	CASSPTPQGVEGYGYTF
TRBV7-9	TRBJ1-1	CASSLGRDEAFF
TRBV5-1	TRBJ2-5	CASSRQGEETQYF
TRBV12-3/TRBV12-4	TRBJ2-5	CASSLTGVETQYF
TRBV7-8	TRBJ2-2	CASSPRRPNTGELFF
TRBV5-1	TRBJ2-1	CASRDLAGDGEQFF
TRBV27	TRBJ2-6	CASTFLPPGGWASGANVLTF
TRBV2	TRBJ2-2	CASSVPGAWAGELFF
TRBV7-9	TRBJ2-1	CASSLGYSLGQFF
TRBV28	TRBJ1-1	CASSLPPEAFF
TRBV28	TRBJ2-5	CASRIYRRPHGETQYF
TRBV12-5	TRBJ2-5	CASGSGTQQETQYF
TRBV7-2	TRBJ2-1	CASSLHNEQFF
TRBV4-1	TRBJ2-7	CASSSGTSGRQSYEQYF
TRBV19	TRBJ1-1	CASSLGLDWYTEAFF
TRBV6-5	TRBJ1-1	CATGTGTTEAFF
TRBV7-2	TRBJ1-1	CASIFEWSTEAFF
TRBV29-1	TRBJ1-6	CSVAAGTDNSPLHF
TRBV7-3	TRBJ2-1	CASSLSIIGEQFF
TRBV5-1	TRBJ1-1	CASSSERGLTEAFF
TRBV30	TRBJ2-5	CAWRSDRGLRETQYF
TRBV19	TRBJ1-5	CASSIGQYSNQPQHF
TRBV9	TRBJ2-7	CASSPRGLEQYF
TRBV5-1	TRBJ1-6	CASSGRAGGSSPLHF
TRBV30	TRBJ1-2	CAWSVPLQGGGYTF
TRBV3-1/TRBV3-2	TRBJ2-7	CASSQGTGGVYEQYF
TRBV9	TRBJ1-2	CASSPRDSHDYGYTF
TRBV4-2	TRBJ2-1	CASSHFSSGGMNEQFF
TRBV19	TRBJ1-5	CASRRRGTANSSNQPQHF
TRBV5-1	TRBJ1-6	CASRDDSYQSSYNSPLHF
TRBV30	TRBJ2-7	CAWSRRDEQYF
TRBV7-9	TRBJ1-3	CASSLAQTRVAGNTIYF
TRBV7-2	TRBJ1-2	CASSIQDLGYTF
TRBV10-3	TRBJ1-5	CAISVSGNNQPQHF
TRBV27	TRBJ2-5	CASSFTGGGETQYF
TRBV24-1	TRBJ1-4	CATSAKDNEKLFF
TRBV6-6	TRBJ2-5	CASSYRSAGTQYF
TRBV2	TRBJ1-4	CASRVTRDAVRKLFF
TRBV18	TRBJ1-1	CASGPQGLSEAFF
TRBV28	TRBJ1-2	CASSSGQGGYGYTF
TRBV7-9	TRBJ1-1	CASSLARQVNTEAFF
TRBV28	TRBJ1-1	CASKWNPNTEAFF
TRBV7-9	TRBJ1-5	CASRDRADQPQHF
TRBV28	TRBJ2-7	CASSFQPGATYEQYF
TRBV6-1	TRBJ2-5	CASSETTTSGGAETQYF
TRBV10-3	TRBJ2-7	CAISNRDRGEQYF
TRBV5-8	TRBJ2-7	CATRSRGVHEQYF
TRBV25-1	TRBJ1-2	CASSATGGGHGYTF
TRBV4-1	TRBJ1-3	CASSQEFNRQGNTIYF